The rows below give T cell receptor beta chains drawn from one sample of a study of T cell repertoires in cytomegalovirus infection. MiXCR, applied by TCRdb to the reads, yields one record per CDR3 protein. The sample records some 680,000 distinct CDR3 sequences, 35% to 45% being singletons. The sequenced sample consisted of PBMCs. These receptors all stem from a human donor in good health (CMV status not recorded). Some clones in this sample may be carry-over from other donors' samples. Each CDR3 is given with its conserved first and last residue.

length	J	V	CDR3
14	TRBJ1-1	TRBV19	CASSLSHRGTEAFF
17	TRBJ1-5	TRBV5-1	CASSPGTGHGVDQPQHF
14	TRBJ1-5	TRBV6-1	CASSEIRVGQPQHF
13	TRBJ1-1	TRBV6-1	CASRERTNTEAFF
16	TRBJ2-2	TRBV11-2	CASSLVAGDHTGELFF
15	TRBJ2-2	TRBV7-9	CASRKGNQGSGELFF
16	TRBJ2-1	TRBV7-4	CASSPLAGGSDNEQFF
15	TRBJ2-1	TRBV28	CASSLAGEGGNEQFF
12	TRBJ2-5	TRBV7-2	CASSFIVETQYF
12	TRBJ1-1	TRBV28	CASSGGRGEAFF
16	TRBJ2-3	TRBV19	CASSPGQLKLTDTQYF
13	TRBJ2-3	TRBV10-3	CAITGSNTDTQYF
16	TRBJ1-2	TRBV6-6	CASSYSGQPPNYGYTF
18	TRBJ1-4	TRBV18	CASSPLTTDIATNEKLFF
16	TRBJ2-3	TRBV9	CASSDGTSGMTDTQYF
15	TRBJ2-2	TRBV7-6	CASSSRGRNTGELFF
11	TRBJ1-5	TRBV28	CASNQYQPQHF
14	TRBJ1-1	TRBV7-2	CASSLMETNTEAFF